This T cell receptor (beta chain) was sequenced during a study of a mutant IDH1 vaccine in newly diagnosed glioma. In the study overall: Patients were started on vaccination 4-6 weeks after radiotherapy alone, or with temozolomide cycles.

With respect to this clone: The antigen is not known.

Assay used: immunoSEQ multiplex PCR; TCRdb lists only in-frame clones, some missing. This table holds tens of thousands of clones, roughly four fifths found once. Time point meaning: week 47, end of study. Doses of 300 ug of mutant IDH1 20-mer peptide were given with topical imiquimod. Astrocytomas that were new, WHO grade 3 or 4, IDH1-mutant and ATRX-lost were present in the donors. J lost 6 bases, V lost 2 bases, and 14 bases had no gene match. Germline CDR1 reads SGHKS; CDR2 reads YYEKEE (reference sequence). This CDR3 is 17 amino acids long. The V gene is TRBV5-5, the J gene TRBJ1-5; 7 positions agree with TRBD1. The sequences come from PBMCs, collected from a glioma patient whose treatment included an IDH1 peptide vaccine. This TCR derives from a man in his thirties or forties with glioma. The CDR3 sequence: CASSFVLIGGGGQPQHF. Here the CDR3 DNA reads TGTGCCAGCAGCTTCGTATTGATAGGGGGCGGAGGTCAGCCCCAGCATTTT.